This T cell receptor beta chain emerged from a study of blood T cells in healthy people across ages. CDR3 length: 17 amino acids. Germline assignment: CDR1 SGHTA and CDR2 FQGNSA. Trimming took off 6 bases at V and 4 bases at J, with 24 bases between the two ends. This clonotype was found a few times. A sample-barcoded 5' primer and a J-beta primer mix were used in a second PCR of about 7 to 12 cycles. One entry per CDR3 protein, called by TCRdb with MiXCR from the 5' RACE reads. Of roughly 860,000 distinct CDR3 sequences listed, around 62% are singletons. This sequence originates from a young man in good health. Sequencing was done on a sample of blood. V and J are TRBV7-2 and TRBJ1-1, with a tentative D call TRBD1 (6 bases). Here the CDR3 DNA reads TGTGCCAGCAGTCCTACAGGGCGAAGGTCGAGCGGCACTGAAGCTTTCTTT. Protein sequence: CASSPTGRRSSGTEAFF.